A selection of T cell receptor beta chains follows, all from one sample in a study of blood T cells in healthy people across ages. TCRdb used MiXCR to reprocess the 5' RACE reads, holding one entry per CDR3 protein. The sample has 1.5 million to 2 million distinct CDR3 sequences, roughly two fifths seen once. Sequenced sample: blood. Receptor source: a human donor in good health. Each CDR3 is given without its conserved first and last residue. Fields, in order: V gene, J gene, CDR3 protein.

>TRBV20-1|TRBJ1-1
SEKASLNTEAF
>TRBV24-1|TRBJ2-3
ATSVLGTGSPDTQY
>TRBV4-2|TRBJ2-1
ASSQDTSGQNNEQF
>TRBV3-1|TRBJ2-5
ASSQGRRDSWETQY
>TRBV28|TRBJ2-7
ASSVALAGQFEQY
>TRBV15|TRBJ2-7
ATSLSRDRVYEQY
>TRBV20-1|TRBJ2-3
SASRRGRGIDTQY
>TRBV7-2|TRBJ2-1
ASSLAPGPTYNEQF
>TRBV7-2|TRBJ2-7
ASTHRTGYEQY
>TRBV9|TRBJ2-1
ASSGGGGANEQF
>TRBV9|TRBJ2-1
ASSANPQGYPEQF
>TRBV20-1|TRBJ2-3
SAYASSGSTDTQY
>TRBV6-5|TRBJ2-7
ASSGGTALSWGQY
>TRBV6-6|TRBJ1-2
ASSSQLTNYGYT
>TRBV7-2|TRBJ1-4
ASSLQSGLGEKLF
>TRBV11-2|TRBJ2-4
ASSLEVSGGNIQY
>TRBV6-1|TRBJ2-3
ASSEYWGIRSTDTQY
>TRBV6-5|TRBJ1-2
ASTLRTGGGGYT